This T cell receptor beta chain was recorded in a study of blood T cell repertoires in COVID-19. Study-wide context: Sources were T cells, B-cell-depleted T cells, or PBMCs; the material itself was cDNA or gDNA.

CDR3 length: 16 amino acids. Germline V gene data show CDR1 as KGHDR and CDR2 as SFDVKD. V was shortened by 2 bases and J by 0 bases, with 10 bases between the two germline ends. Generated by immunoSEQ multiplex PCR, the TCRdb table keeps only in-frame clones and is missing some. Found here are tens of thousands of clones, 90% of them singletons; the top ten hold 1.3%. The J gene is TRBJ2-1, the V gene TRBV24-1, with a tentative D call TRBD2 (6 bases). This receptor was obtained from a man aged 60-69 years with acute or convalescent COVID-19. The material sequenced was peripheral blood. The CDR3 loop is CATSDSRRGSYNEQFF. DNA for the CDR3: TGTGCCACCAGTGATTCTAGGAGGGGCTCCTACAATGAGCAGTTCTTC.